These T cell receptor beta chains were read from a single sample in a study of blood T cells in healthy people across ages. Via MiXCR, TCRdb re-called the 5' RACE reads, giving one row per CDR3 protein. The table lists 910,000 or so distinct CDR3 sequences, roughly half of them singletons. Sequenced input: blood. The receptor source for this set is a woman aged 60-70 years in good health. Both conserved end residues are part of each CDR3. Each record gives: CDR3 protein, CDR3 DNA, V gene, clone size, J gene, D gene. A D gene is named only where the DNA matches it firmly. Size values are once, few and many counts, or a class for expanded clones, and some rows have none.

CASSGDLGSYEQYF,TGCGCCAGCAGCGGGGACTTGGGGTCCTACGAGCAGTACTTC,TRBV5-1,.,TRBJ2-7,.
CASSYSSNLETQYF,TGTGCCAGCAGTTACTCGAGTAATCTGGAGACCCAGTACTTC,TRBV6-2/TRBV6-3,.,TRBJ2-5,.
CASSYSKGVTYNEQFF,TGTGCCAGCAGTTACTCGAAAGGGGTTACCTACAATGAGCAGTTCTTC,TRBV6-2/TRBV6-3,few,TRBJ2-1,.
CASSPFYVSSKETQYF,TGTGCCAGCAGCCCCTTCTACGTTAGTTCGAAAGAGACCCAGTACTTC,TRBV28,many,TRBJ2-5,.
CASTGSEEGGDTQYF,TGTGCCAGCACCGGTAGCGAGGAGGGAGGGGATACGCAGTATTTT,TRBV28,.,TRBJ2-3,TRBD2
CAISQQYEQYF,TGTGCCATCAGCCAACAATACGAGCAGTACTTC,TRBV10-3,few,TRBJ2-7,.
CASSARGVNEQFF,TGTGCCAGCAGTGCGAGGGGGGTCAATGAGCAGTTCTTC,TRBV27,.,TRBJ2-1,.
CSVGAGHSYEQYF,TGCAGTGTCGGGGCGGGTCACTCCTACGAGCAGTACTTC,TRBV20-1,.,TRBJ2-7,.
CASSATSGRPNEQFF,TGTGCCAGCAGCGCCACTAGCGGGAGGCCCAATGAGCAGTTCTTC,TRBV7-9,.,TRBJ2-1,TRBD2
CATWGPGGSYEQYF,TGTGCCACCTGGGGGCCAGGGGGCTCCTACGAGCAGTACTTC,TRBV28,.,TRBJ2-7,TRBD1
CSASGQETQYF,TGCAGTGCTTCCGGCCAAGAGACCCAGTACTTC,TRBV20-1,few,TRBJ2-5,.
CASSRDRGRSETQYF,TGTGCCAGCAGTCGCGACAGGGGGCGATCAGAGACCCAGTACTTC,TRBV28,.,TRBJ2-5,TRBD1
CASSPGQQGNYGYTF,TGTGCCAGCTCACCGGGGCAGCAGGGTAACTATGGCTACACCTTC,TRBV18,.,TRBJ1-2,.
CASSQTGGQLFF,TGTGCCAGCAGCCAGACAGGGGGCCAACTGTTTTTT,TRBV9,.,TRBJ1-4,TRBD1
CASSYDYPIGGTGELFF,TGTGCCAGCAGTTACGACTACCCGATAGGCGGTACCGGGGAGCTGTTTTTT,TRBV6-6,.,TRBJ2-2,.
CASSLAGQGSDTQYF,TGTGCCAGCAGCTTAGCCGGACAGGGCTCTGATACGCAGTATTTT,TRBV7-2,few,TRBJ2-3,TRBD1
CASRSAGRVSYEQYF,TGTGCCAGCAGGTCTGCGGGACGCGTCTCCTACGAGCAGTACTTC,TRBV6-5,.,TRBJ2-7,.
CASSPAHGLNNEQFF,TGTGCCAGCAGCCCTGCCCACGGGCTAAACAATGAGCAGTTCTTC,TRBV5-6,.,TRBJ2-1,.
CASSQELPSLYEQYF,TGCGCCAGCAGCCAAGAACTACCGTCGCTCTACGAGCAGTACTTC,TRBV4-3,few,TRBJ2-7,.
CASSLWGTEGEQYF,TGTGCCAGCAGTTTATGGGGGACAGAGGGCGAGCAGTACTTC,TRBV27,.,TRBJ2-7,TRBD1
CASSLRQTQYF,TGTGCCAGCAGTTTAAGGCAGACCCAGTACTTC,TRBV12-3/TRBV12-4,.,TRBJ2-5,.
CAWSVNLATETQYF,TGTGCCTGGAGTGTGAATCTCGCCACAGAGACCCAGTACTTC,TRBV30,.,TRBJ2-5,.
CSGTSGSRDTQYF,TGCAGCGGAACTAGCGGGAGTAGGGATACGCAGTATTTT,TRBV29-1,few,TRBJ2-3,TRBD2
CASSSALNLNTEAFF,TGTGCCAGCTCATCCGCCCTGAACCTGAACACTGAAGCTTTCTTT,TRBV2,.,TRBJ1-1,.
CASSLTSDYSYEQYF,TGTGCCAGCAGTTTAACTAGCGACTATTCCTACGAGCAGTACTTC,TRBV12-3/TRBV12-4,.,TRBJ2-7,TRBD2
CASSFLRGQGNDEQYF,TGTGCCAGCAGTTTTCTACGTGGACAGGGGAATGACGAGCAGTACTTC,TRBV27,.,TRBJ2-7,TRBD1
CASSTGLAGYNEQFF,TGCGCCAGCAGCACGGGACTAGCGGGGTACAATGAGCAGTTCTTC,TRBV4-1,.,TRBJ2-1,TRBD2
CTSSPEGGAKNIQYF,TGTACCAGCAGTCCAGAGGGGGGGGCCAAAAACATTCAGTACTTC,TRBV12-3/TRBV12-4,.,TRBJ2-4,.
CASSFAGLGYTF,TGTGCCAGCAGTTTCGCGGGGCTCGGCTACACCTTC,TRBV28,.,TRBJ1-2,.
CSVQLATNTDTQYF,TGCAGTGTTCAACTAGCGACCAACACAGATACGCAGTATTTT,TRBV20-1,few,TRBJ2-3,TRBD2
CASSQEVIRYGQYF,TGCGCCAGCAGCCAAGAGGTGATTCGCTACGGGCAGTACTTC,TRBV4-3,.,TRBJ2-7,.
CAISLAGVNEQFF,TGTGCCATCAGTCTAGCGGGAGTCAATGAGCAGTTCTTC,TRBV10-3,few,TRBJ2-1,TRBD2
CASSRRTGGYTGELFF,TGCGCCAGCAGCCGCAGGACAGGGGGTTACACCGGGGAGCTGTTTTTT,TRBV4-1,.,TRBJ2-2,TRBD1
CASSLVTGGELWRPQHF,TGTGCCAGCAGCTTAGTAACAGGGGGCGAATTGTGGCGGCCCCAGCATTTT,TRBV7-9,.,TRBJ1-5,TRBD1
CSARGDNEQFF,TGCAGTGCTAGAGGCGACAATGAGCAGTTCTTC,TRBV20-1,many,TRBJ2-1,.
CASSQLTNPTDTQYF,TGTGCCAGCAGTCAACTGACTAACCCCACAGATACGCAGTATTTT,TRBV6-5,few,TRBJ2-3,.
CASSGQRERWETQYF,TGTGCCAGCAGTGGCCAGCGGGAGAGGTGGGAGACCCAGTACTTC,TRBV27,few,TRBJ2-5,TRBD2
CASSFRGSNLSEQFF,TGTGCCAGCAGCTTCCGAGGTAGCAATCTGAGTGAGCAGTTCTTC,TRBV3-1,.,TRBJ2-1,.